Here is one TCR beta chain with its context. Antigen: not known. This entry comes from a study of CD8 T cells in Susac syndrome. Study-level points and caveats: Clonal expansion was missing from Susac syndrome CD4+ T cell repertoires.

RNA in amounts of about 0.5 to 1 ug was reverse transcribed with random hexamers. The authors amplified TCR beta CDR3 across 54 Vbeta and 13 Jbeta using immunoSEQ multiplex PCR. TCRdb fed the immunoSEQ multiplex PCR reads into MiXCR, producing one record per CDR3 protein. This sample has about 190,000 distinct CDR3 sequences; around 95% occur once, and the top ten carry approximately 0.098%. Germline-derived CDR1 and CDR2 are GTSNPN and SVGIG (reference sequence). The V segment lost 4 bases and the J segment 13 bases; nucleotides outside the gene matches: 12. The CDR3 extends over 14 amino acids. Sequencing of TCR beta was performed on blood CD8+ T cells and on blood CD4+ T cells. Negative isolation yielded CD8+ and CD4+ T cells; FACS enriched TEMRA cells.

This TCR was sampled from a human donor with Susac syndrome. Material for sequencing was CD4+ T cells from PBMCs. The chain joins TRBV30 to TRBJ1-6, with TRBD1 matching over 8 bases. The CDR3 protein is CAWTFAGGPEPLHF. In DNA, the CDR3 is TGTGCCTGGACCTTTGCAGGGGGCCCGGAGCCCCTCCACTTT.